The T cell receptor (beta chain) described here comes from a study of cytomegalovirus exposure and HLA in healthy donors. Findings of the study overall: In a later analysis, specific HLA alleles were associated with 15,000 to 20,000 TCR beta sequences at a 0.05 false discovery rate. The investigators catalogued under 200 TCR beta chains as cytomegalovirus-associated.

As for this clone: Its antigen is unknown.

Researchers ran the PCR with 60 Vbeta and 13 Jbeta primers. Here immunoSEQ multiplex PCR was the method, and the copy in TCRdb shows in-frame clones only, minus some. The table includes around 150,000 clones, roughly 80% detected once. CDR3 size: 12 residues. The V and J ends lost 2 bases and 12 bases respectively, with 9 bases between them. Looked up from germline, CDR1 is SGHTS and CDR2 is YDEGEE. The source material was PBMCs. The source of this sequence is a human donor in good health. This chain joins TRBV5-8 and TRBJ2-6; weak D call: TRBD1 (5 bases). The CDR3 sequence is CASSLGDSVLTF. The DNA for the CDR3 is TGTGCCAGCAGCTTAGGGGATAGCGTCCTGACTTTC.